The rows below give T cell receptor beta chains drawn from one sample of a study of blood T cell repertoires in COVID-19. Assay: immunoSEQ multiplex PCR; the TCRdb copy retains only in-frame clones and omits some. In the table there are 270,000 or so clones, approximately 90% of which are singletons. Sequencing was done on a sample of PBMCs or T cells enriched from blood (not recorded which). These receptors originate from a woman aged 25 to 39 with acute COVID-19. CDR3s include the opening cysteine and the closing phenylalanine or tryptophan. Fields, in order: J gene, clone size, V gene, D gene, CDR3 length, CDR3 protein, CDR3 DNA. The D gene is left open where the match is weak. Clone size, where shown, is once, few, many, or a class for clones that have expanded.

J: TRBJ1-6; size: .; V: TRBV6-5; D: .; length: 15; CDR3: CASSKRDTDNSPLHF; DNA: TGTGCCAGCAGTAAACGGGACACCGATAATTCACCCCTCCACTTT
J: TRBJ2-7; size: few; V: TRBV27; D: TRBD2; length: 16; CDR3: CASSRLGYGGSYEQYF; DNA: TGTGCCAGCAGTCGACTCGGATACGGCGGGAGCTACGAGCAGTACTTC
J: TRBJ2-1; size: .; V: TRBV2; D: .; length: 14; CDR3: CASSDGTGNNEQFF; DNA: TGTGCCAGCAGTGATGGAACAGGGAACAATGAGCAGTTCTTC
J: TRBJ2-3; size: .; V: TRBV11-2; D: .; length: 15; CDR3: CASSPTGARSDTQYF; DNA: TGTGCCAGCAGCCCTACGGGAGCAAGGTCAGATACGCAGTATTTT
J: TRBJ1-2; size: .; V: TRBV28; D: .; length: 13; CDR3: CASSPGFDYGYTF; DNA: TGTGCCAGCAGTCCCGGGTTCGACTATGGCTACACCTTC
J: TRBJ2-3; size: once; V: TRBV10-3; D: TRBD1; length: 15; CDR3: CAIRVQGAATDTQYF; DNA: TGTGCCATCAGGGTGCAGGGGGCAGCCACAGATACGCAGTATTTT
J: TRBJ2-7; size: .; V: TRBV27; D: .; length: 15; CDR3: CASSPRRGEHYEQYF; DNA: TGTGCCAGCAGCCCTCGGCGCGGGGAACACTACGAGCAGTACTTC
J: TRBJ1-2; size: once; V: TRBV21-1; D: .; length: 15; CDR3: CASSKTTVGGDGYTF; DNA: TGTGCCAGCAGCAAAACGACGGTCGGGGGGGATGGCTACACCTTC
J: TRBJ2-1; size: .; V: TRBV4-2; D: TRBD2; length: 16; CDR3: CASNGAGGSSMDEQFF; DNA: TGTGCCAGCAATGGAGCGGGAGGGAGTTCTATGGATGAGCAGTTCTTC
J: TRBJ2-3; size: .; V: TRBV18; D: TRBD1; length: 15; CDR3: CASSEQGSSTDTQYF; DNA: TGTGCCAGCTCAGAACAGGGGTCGAGCACAGATACGCAGTATTTT
J: TRBJ2-7; size: few; V: TRBV4-3; D: TRBD1; length: 15; CDR3: CASSQADGQGYEQYF; DNA: TGCGCCAGCAGCCAAGCGGACGGACAGGGCTACGAGCAGTACTTC
J: TRBJ2-7; size: .; V: TRBV6-5; D: .; length: 14; CDR3: CASSYSNGGYEQYF; DNA: TGTGCCAGCAGTTACTCGAATGGGGGGTATGAGCAGTACTTC
J: TRBJ2-5; size: few; V: TRBV3-1/TRBV3-2; D: TRBD2; length: 20; CDR3: CASSQEKRGLAGMYQETQYF; DNA: TGTGCCAGCAGCCAAGAGAAGAGGGGACTAGCGGGAATGTACCAAGAGACCCAGTACTTC
J: TRBJ2-1; size: .; V: TRBV5-1; D: TRBD2; length: 15; CDR3: CASRRAGGPENEQFF; DNA: TGCGCCAGCAGGAGAGCGGGAGGGCCGGAGAATGAGCAGTTCTTC
J: TRBJ1-5; size: .; V: TRBV6-2/TRBV6-3; D: .; length: 14; CDR3: CASSDPQDNQPQHF; DNA: TGTGCCAGCAGTGACCCACAGGACAATCAGCCCCAGCATTTT
J: TRBJ2-4; size: .; V: TRBV7-9; D: TRBD2; length: 17; CDR3: CASSFATSGNDKNIQYF; DNA: TGTGCCAGCAGCTTCGCGACTAGCGGGAACGACAAAAACATTCAGTACTTC
J: TRBJ2-7; size: .; V: TRBV7-9; D: TRBD1; length: 14; CDR3: CASSQEDRAYEQYF; DNA: TGTGCCAGCAGCCAGGAGGACAGGGCCTACGAGCAGTACTTC
J: TRBJ1-3; size: .; V: TRBV5-4; D: TRBD1; length: 13; CDR3: CASRDRDRNTIYF; DNA: TGTGCCAGCAGGGACAGGGATCGAAACACCATATATTTT
J: TRBJ2-1; size: once; V: TRBV7-9; D: TRBD2; length: 18; CDR3: CASSSFMSRTSGYNEQFF; DNA: TGTGCCAGCAGCTCCTTTATGAGTCGGACTAGCGGCTACAATGAGCAGTTCTTC
J: TRBJ1-2; size: once; V: TRBV5-8; D: .; length: 15; CDR3: CASSLRSDSVYGYTF; DNA: TGTGCCAGCAGCTTGAGGTCCGACAGCGTCTATGGCTACACCTTC
J: TRBJ2-1; size: once; V: TRBV5-6; D: TRBD2; length: 14; CDR3: CASSLGLVFNEQFF; DNA: TGTGCCAGCAGCCTGGGACTAGTCTTCAATGAGCAGTTCTTC
J: TRBJ2-7; size: once; V: TRBV4-1; D: TRBD1; length: 15; CDR3: CASSPGQALNYEQYF; DNA: TGCGCCAGCAGCCCTGGACAGGCGCTTAACTACGAGCAGTACTTC
J: TRBJ2-7; size: .; V: TRBV29-1; D: TRBD2; length: 13; CDR3: CSVLPGGAYEQYF; DNA: TGCAGCGTCCTCCCGGGAGGGGCCTACGAGCAGTACTTC
J: TRBJ2-7; size: .; V: TRBV10-3; D: TRBD1; length: 15; CDR3: CAISDTDRGSYEQYF; DNA: TGTGCCATCAGTGATACTGACAGGGGATCCTACGAGCAGTACTTC
J: TRBJ1-1; size: .; V: TRBV29-1; D: .; length: 13; CDR3: CSVDTGLNTEAFF; DNA: TGCAGCGTTGATACAGGTCTGAACACTGAAGCTTTCTTT
J: TRBJ2-7; size: .; V: TRBV18; D: .; length: 13; CDR3: CASSDREPYEQYF; DNA: TGTGCCAGCTCAGACCGGGAGCCTTACGAGCAGTACTTC
J: TRBJ2-7; size: .; V: TRBV12-3/TRBV12-4; D: .; length: 12; CDR3: CASSLQGYEQYF; DNA: TGTGCCAGCAGCCTACAGGGTTACGAGCAGTACTTC
J: TRBJ1-2; size: .; V: TRBV28; D: TRBD1; length: 16; CDR3: CASSFTGGLANYGYTF; DNA: TGTGCCAGCAGTTTCACAGGGGGCCTAGCTAACTATGGCTACACCTTC
J: TRBJ2-5; size: .; V: TRBV4-1; D: .; length: 14; CDR3: CASSQAGGQETQYF; DNA: TGCGCCAGCAGCCAAGCAGGGGGGCAAGAGACCCAGTACTTC
J: TRBJ1-5; size: .; V: TRBV28; D: TRBD1; length: 16; CDR3: CASSPGTGGLRQPQHF; DNA: TGTGCCAGCAGTCCGGGGACAGGGGGTTTGCGTCAGCCCCAGCATTTT